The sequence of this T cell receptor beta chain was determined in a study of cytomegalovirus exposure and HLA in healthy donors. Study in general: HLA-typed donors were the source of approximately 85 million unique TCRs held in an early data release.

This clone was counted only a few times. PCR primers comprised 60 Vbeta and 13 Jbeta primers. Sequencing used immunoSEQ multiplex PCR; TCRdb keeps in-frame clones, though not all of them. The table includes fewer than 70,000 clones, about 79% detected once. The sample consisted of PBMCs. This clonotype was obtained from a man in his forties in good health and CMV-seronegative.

CDR3 sequence reads: CASSQGLLNTIYF. The CDR3 DNA sequence: TGTGCCAGCAGCCAAGGTCTCCTGAACACCATATATTTT. The J gene is TRBJ1-3, the V gene TRBV14, with unresolved D. Deletions cut 1 base from V and 7 bases from J, with 8 bases between. The CDR3 covers 13 residues. In germline, CDR1 is SGHDN, CDR2 FVKESK.